This TCR beta chain was recovered during a study of blood T cell repertoires in COVID-19 (dated by TCRdb to the early 2020s). With regard to the full study: Samples from collaborators originated in the United States, Italy and Spain and spanned both the acute and convalescent phases of COVID-19. Subjects who had been exposed to COVID-19, were actively infected with it, or had recovered from it provided the deeply sampled blood TCRbeta repertoires that made up the dataset. The repertoires were released in a freely available public database intended as a resource for research on the immune response to SARS-CoV-2. Samples were obtained from the ongoing ImmuneRACE study (first 160 participants) and from some 1,300 subjects provided by 6 global collaborators. HLA class I and class II types, where available, came from metadata supplied by the sample provider rather than from assay-based typing. The material from the prospective study consisted of cDNA or gDNA derived from T cells, B-cell-depleted T cells, or PBMCs. Sample metadata almost always included a de-identified subject ID, COVID-19 status, age in years and sex. Results the study describes overall, beyond this receptor: The amount of clinical and demographic metadata varied by source and participant and was provided uncurated.

The CDR3 contains 19 residues, cysteine and phenylalanine counted. Only the CDR3 part of the read is kept: 57 bases, read in frame from the first base. V is pruned by 3 bases and J by 9 bases, leaving 21 bases of the junction without a gene match. For CDR1 and CDR2, the germline V gene lists MGHRA and YSYEKL. TCRbeta CDR3 regions were amplified from genomic DNA by means of the immunoSEQ Assay, a bias-controlled multiplex PCR. In the original analysis: Nucleated cell counts per sample were estimated from amplification of reference gene primers within the assay. To quantify the absolute abundance of each unique TCRbeta CDR3 rearrangement, sequence reads were collapsed and filtered. For each sample, productive Simpson clonality was calculated as the square root of Simpson's diversity index over productive rearrangements. Drawn from immuneACCESS, this table holds only the in-frame rearrangements with V and J called that TCRdb kept. Clones are partly lost; checked studies trace under half to an unresolved V gene and leave the rest unexplained. V, J and clone size are those of that table, while D and trimming were read from the DNA. A total of around 200,000 clones appear in this sample, roughly 89% of them only once. Together, the top ten hold around 0.63% of the sample.

Comments on this clone: Its target antigen remains unknown. No qualities accompany the bases; no much larger clone lies one base away.

Collaborating institutions collected whole blood in K2EDTA tubes following their own protocols. For TCRbeta analysis, collaborators shipped samples as frozen whole blood, isolated PBMCs, or DNA extracted from either of those sample types. Rearrangement joined TRBV4-1 to TRBJ2-1, with 9 bases in between that match TRBD1. Input material: peripheral blood. The sequence was collected from a man in his fifties with acute or convalescent COVID-19. The nucleotide sequence is TGCGCCAGCAGCCATAGACAGGGGGTCGGTTTAGAAGTTGGAGCTGAGCAGTTCTTC. This yields the protein CASSHRQGVGLEVGAEQFF.